The clone carrying this TCR beta chain was picked up many times. Its specificity is unknown. The germline V gene has CDR1 SGHTA and CDR2 FQGNSA. The CDR3 spans 15 residues. V lost 0 bases, J lost 0 bases, and 6 bases lay in between. TCRdb recomputed calls from the reads with MiXCR, one row per CDR3 protein. The sample carries around 270,000 distinct CDR3 sequences, 8% to 9.5% recorded once. This entry is derived from a study of T cell repertoires in cytomegalovirus infection. The wider study: Carrying CMV and the relevant HLA type showed in public TCR beta signatures. General observations from the study: People with CMV and the relevant HLA were identified by cumulative public TCR beta family frequency. Clonotype analysis showed dominance of the ex vivo response by HLA-C-restricted CMV-specific TCR beta clonotypes.

The sequence was obtained from a human donor in good health (CMV status not recorded). Some clones in this sample may be carry-over from other donors' samples. V usage is TRBV7-2 and J usage is TRBJ2-1, with D perhaps given as TRBD1 or TRBD2 (5 bases each). The sequenced sample consisted of PBMCs. CDR3 nucleotide sequence: TGTGCCAGCAGCTTAGCGAGGGGCTCCTACAATGAGCAGTTCTTC. It codes for CASSLARGSYNEQFF.